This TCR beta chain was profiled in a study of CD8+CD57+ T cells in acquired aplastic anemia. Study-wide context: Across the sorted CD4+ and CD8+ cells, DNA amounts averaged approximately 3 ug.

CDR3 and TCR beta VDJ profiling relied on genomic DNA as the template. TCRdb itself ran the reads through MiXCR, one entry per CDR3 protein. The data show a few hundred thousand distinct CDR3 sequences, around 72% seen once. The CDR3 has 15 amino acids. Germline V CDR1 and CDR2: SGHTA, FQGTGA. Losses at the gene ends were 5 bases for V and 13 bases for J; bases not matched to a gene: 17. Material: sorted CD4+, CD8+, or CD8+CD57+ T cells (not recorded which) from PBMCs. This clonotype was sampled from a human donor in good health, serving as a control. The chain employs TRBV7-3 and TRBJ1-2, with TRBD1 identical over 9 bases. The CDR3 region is CASSVALPTGGYSTF. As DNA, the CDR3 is TGTGCCAGCAGCGTAGCCTTACCAACAGGGGGCTATAGCACCTTC.